The source of this T cell receptor beta chain is a study of blood T cell repertoires in COVID-19. Clones were sequenced by immunoSEQ multiplex PCR, and TCRdb holds only the in-frame ones, with some missing. This repertoire shows about 42,000 clones, 77% found once; its top ten account for 25% to 35%. This clone was picked up a small number of times. The CDR3 has 13 residues. Germline CDR1 is SGHDT and CDR2 is YYEEEE. V was cut by 3 bases and J by 4 bases, with 10 bases left in between. This receptor was obtained from a woman aged 65 to 85 with acute or convalescent COVID-19. V usage is TRBV5-6 and J usage is TRBJ1-1; D is undetermined. The sample comprised peripheral blood. CDR3 loop: CASSSTVSTEAFF. DNA of the CDR3: TGTGCCAGCAGCTCTACAGTGAGCACTGAAGCTTTCTTT.